Listed below are T cell receptor beta chains from one sample, sequenced in a study of cytomegalovirus exposure and HLA in healthy donors. Clones were sequenced by immunoSEQ multiplex PCR, and TCRdb holds only the in-frame ones, with some missing. The repertoire holds some 100,000 clones, with about 70% as singletons. The specimen was PBMCs. The receptors shown here come from a woman younger than 35 in good health and CMV-seropositive. CDR3s include the opening cysteine and the closing phenylalanine or tryptophan. D genes are given only for firm matches. Rows may omit the clone size; those that give it use once, few, many or a size class.

TRBJ1-5,TRBD1,-,TRBV5-8,TGTGCCAGCAGCCGGGGACAGACCAGCAATCAGCCCCAGCATTTT,CASSRGQTSNQPQHF
TRBJ2-4,-,-,TRBV2,TGTGCCAGCAATAGAGATGCCAAAAACATTCAGTACTTC,CASNRDAKNIQYF
TRBJ2-5,-,-,TRBV6-5,TGTGCCAGCAGCTCCCAGACAGGGGAGGGGGAGACCCAGTACTTC,CASSSQTGEGETQYF
TRBJ1-1,-,-,TRBV5-8,TGTGCCAGCAGCTTGGGGACAACTAAAGGTGGGGCTTTCTTT,CASSLGTTKGGAFF
TRBJ1-2,-,-,TRBV5-6,TGTGCCAGCAGCTTGGATAGGACAGTCTATGGCTACACCTTC,CASSLDRTVYGYTF
TRBJ1-1,-,-,TRBV9,TGTGCCAGCGCTCCAGGGCTGAACACTGAAGCTTTCTTT,CASAPGLNTEAFF
TRBJ2-2,TRBD2,-,TRBV7-9,TGTGCCAGCAGCTTCGGACTAGCTGGGGAGCTGTTTTTT,CASSFGLAGELFF
TRBJ2-1,TRBD2,-,TRBV9,TGTGCCAGCAGCGTAGGAGAAAGAAGCGGGGCCGATATTGAGCAGTTCTTC,CASSVGERSGADIEQFF
TRBJ1-4,-,-,TRBV11-2,TGTGCCAGCAGCCTGGCGAGGGTTGCAACTAATGAAAAACTGTTTTTT,CASSLARVATNEKLFF
TRBJ2-2,TRBD2,few,TRBV5-1,TGCGCCAGCAGCTTGTCGGGGACCCTAGCGGGAGTGAACACCGGGGAGCTGTTTTTT,CASSLSGTLAGVNTGELFF
TRBJ2-7,-,-,TRBV18,TGTGCCAGCTCCCAGACCGCGGGGGCGCAAGTCTTCGAGCAGTACTTC,CASSQTAGAQVFEQYF
TRBJ2-7,TRBD2,-,TRBV18,TGTGCCAGCTCACCTCCTCAGACCGGGACTAGCGGGAGGTACCGCTGGGCCGAGCAGTACTTC,CASSPPQTGTSGRYRWAEQYF
TRBJ2-7,TRBD1,-,TRBV7-8,TGTGCCAGCAGCTTCGGGACAGGGTATTACGAGCAGTACTTC,CASSFGTGYYEQYF
TRBJ2-5,-,-,TRBV6-5,TGTGCCAGCAGTTACCCCGGTCGGGAAGAGACCCAGTACTTC,CASSYPGREETQYF
TRBJ1-4,TRBD1,few,TRBV19,TGTGCCAGTACTCCCACAGGGGGGGTTAATGAAAAACTGTTTTTT,CASTPTGGVNEKLFF
TRBJ1-2,-,few,TRBV19,TGTGCCAGTAGTATCGGGGAATTCCACCTTGGCTACACCTTC,CASSIGEFHLGYTF
TRBJ2-1,TRBD2,-,TRBV5-4,TGTGCCAGCAGCCTGTTTCTAGCGGGAGGGCCCGATGAGCAGTTCTTC,CASSLFLAGGPDEQFF
TRBJ2-7,TRBD1,-,TRBV27,TGTGCCAGCAGAACTACACAGGGGACCCGCTCCTACGAGCAGTACTTC,CASRTTQGTRSYEQYF
TRBJ2-7,-,-,TRBV28,TGTGCCAGCAGTTCCAGCTACGAGCAGTACTTC,CASSSSYEQYF